This TCR beta chain was captured in a study of cytomegalovirus exposure and HLA in healthy donors. Study at large: From donors who were HLA-typed, an early data release held approximately 80 million unique TCRs.

As to this clone: Its cognate antigen is unknown.

In germline, CDR1 is KGHSH, CDR2 LQKENI. V lost 6 bases, J lost 5 bases, and 11 bases lay in between. The CDR3 has 12 amino acids. Study-wide results and limits: HLA restriction was apparent for most CMV-associated TCR beta chains in a later analysis. Sequencing depth roughly uniform across donors was assumed in presence/absence analyses.

This PCR relied on a set of 60 Vbeta primers and 13 Jbeta primers. Sequencing was performed with immunoSEQ multiplex PCR; in TCRdb, only in-frame clones are kept and a portion is missing. The profile shows 130,000 or so clones, roughly 90% of them singletons. The sequenced sample was PBMCs. This clonotype was sampled from a middle-aged woman in good health and CMV-seronegative. This chain uses TRBV18 with TRBJ2-7; TRBD2 is a possible D gene (7 bases). The CDR3 DNA reads TGTGCCAGCTCCCGAGGGGGGGACGAGCAGTACTTC. Its protein product is CASSRGGDEQYF.